The 19 T cell receptor beta chains listed next were all sequenced from one sample in a study of T cells in Graves' hyperthyroidism and ophthalmopathy. Amplified TCR beta CDR3 regions came from RNA transcripts. First-round RT-PCR of the TCR CDR3 relied on the HTBI primer set. TCRdb re-called the multiplex PCR reads through MiXCR, storing one row per CDR3 protein. The table has 480,000 or so distinct CDR3 sequences, approximately 48% seen once. Material for sequencing was peripheral blood or thyroid tissue (not recorded which). The source is an adult woman with Graves' disease, either hyperthyroidism or ophthalmopathy (not recorded which).

Comment on this clonotype: Compared with germline, one end of the junction differs, possibly owing to a read error. The V call is TRBV6-1, the J call TRBJ1-1, with D uncertain. From germline, CDR1 is MNHNS and CDR2 SASEGT. This CDR3 region has 18 residues. Here the CDR3 reads CASSLYWTDQSLNTEAFF. CDR3 in DNA: TGTGCCAGCAGTCTATACTGGACGGACCAAAGTTTGAATACTGAAGCTTTCTTT.

This clonotype came up many times. The CDR3: CASSVGGANQPQHF. In DNA, the CDR3 is TGTGCCAGCAGCGTAGGTGGGGCCAATCAGCCCCAGCATTTT. This chain links TRBV9 with TRBJ1-5, with D possibly being TRBD1 (5 bases). The germline CDR1 and CDR2 sequences are SGDLS and YYNGEE. V gave up 0 bases and J gave up 3 bases, with 7 bases separating them. CDR3 length: 14 amino acids.

There are many counts of this clonotype. V gene TRBV5-1 combines with J gene TRBJ2-7; a possible D gene is TRBD2 (6 bases). The CDR3 has 15 residues. Germline V gene sequence: CDR1 SGHRS, CDR2 YFSETQ. Trimming cost V 0 bases and J 3 bases, with 13 bases left between them. For the CDR3, the DNA is TGCGCCAGCAGCTTGGTTGGAGGGATAAGCTACGAGCAGTACTTC. This codes for CASSLVGGISYEQYF.

The J gene is TRBJ1-5, the V gene TRBV20-1; no reliable D call. The V gene's germline CDR1 is DFQATT and CDR2 SNEGSKA (reference sequence). The CDR3 has 15 amino acids. Trimming stripped 1 base from V and 0 bases from J, with 10 bases between. The DNA for the CDR3 is TGCAGTGCTAGAGGGGCGAGCTATAGCAATCAGCCCCAGCATTTT. The encoded protein is CSARGASYSNQPQHF.

This clonotype was picked up many times. This chain joins TRBV10-3 and TRBJ1-3; D not certain. This CDR3 is built from 14 residues. Looked up from germline, CDR1 is ENHRY and CDR2 is SYGVKD. In DNA form, the CDR3 reads TGTGCATCCGAGGGTTCCCTCTCTGGAAACACCATATATTTT. This gives the protein CASEGSLSGNTIYF.

The chain employs TRBV7-2 and TRBJ1-2; TRBD1 agrees at 8 bases. After removal of 5 bases from V and 6 bases from J, the junction contained 11 bases not matched to a gene. The CDR3 covers 15 residues. Germline CDR1 reads SGHTA; CDR2 reads FQGNSA. The CDR3 is CASSRGDYRGNGYTF. In DNA, the CDR3 is TGTGCCAGCAGCCGCGGCGATTACAGGGGGAATGGCTACACCTTC.

This clonotype occurred many times. V gene TRBV7-2 combines with J gene TRBJ2-1; unclear D gene. V was pared by 5 bases and J by 10 bases, with 9 bases between. There are 11 residues in the CDR3. Germline V CDR1 and CDR2: SGHTA, FQGNSA. CDR3 region: CASSQRAEQFF. The CDR3 DNA reads TGTGCCAGCAGCCAGCGTGCGGAGCAGTTCTTC.

About this clonotype itself: This may be a read error: a much more frequent sequence differs by one nucleotide. The chain is built from TRBV3-1 and TRBJ2-7, with a possible D match to TRBD1 (6 bases). Deletions cut 4 bases from V and 3 bases from J, with 13 bases between. Germline-derived CDR1 and CDR2 are LGHDT and YNNKEL (reference sequence). This CDR3 region has 14 residues. Written as DNA, the CDR3 is TGTGCCAGCAGCCGGCAAACAGGGTTCTACGAGCAGTACTTC. Translation: CASSRQTGFYEQYF.

V and J are TRBV4-1 and TRBJ2-7, with D possibly TRBD2 on 5 matching bases. Trimming removed 0 bases at V and 2 bases at J, with 14 bases between. The CDR3 loop spans 16 amino acids. Looked up from germline, CDR1 is MGHRA and CDR2 is YSYEKL. CDR3 nucleotides: TGCGCCAGCAGCCAAGATGGACGGGATGAAACCTACGAGCAGTACTTC. This translates into CASSQDGRDETYEQYF.

The gene calls are TRBV4-1 and TRBJ2-6; D may be TRBD1 (6 bases). Germline CDR1 and CDR2: MGHRA and YSYEKL. Trimming pared 4 bases from V and 1 base from J, leaving 11 bases between. This CDR3 is built from 16 residues. CDR3 amino acids: CASSRGGASGANVLTF. In nucleotides, the CDR3 is TGCGCCAGCAGCCGAGGGGGTGCGTCTGGGGCCAACGTCCTGACTTTC.

The chain is built from TRBV10-2 and TRBJ2-7; D assignment may be TRBD1 or TRBD2 (5 bases each). V was cut by 5 bases and J by 3 bases, with 20 bases left in between. Looked up from germline, CDR1 is WSHSY and CDR2 is SAAADI. The CDR3 has 16 residues. The chain's CDR3 is CASSYSTGTPFYEQYF. CDR3 DNA: TGCGCCAGCAGTTACTCGACCGGGACCCCATTCTACGAGCAGTACTTC.

This clonotype showed up many times. The V gene is TRBV9, the J gene TRBJ2-7, with TRBD2 identical over 11 bases. The trim removed 6 bases at V and 3 bases at J, leaving 2 bases unmatched. This CDR3 comprises 13 residues. The germline V gene encodes CDR1 SGDLS and CDR2 YYNGEE. As DNA, the CDR3 is TGTGCCAGCAATAGCGGGAGGGTCTACGAGCAGTACTTC. Its translation: CASNSGRVYEQYF.

V is TRBV5-4 and J is TRBJ1-2; the D is unclear. V lost 0 bases and J 4 bases, leaving 10 bases between the germline ends. CDR1 is SGHNT, CDR2 YYREEE, per germline (reference sequence). This CDR3 has 14 residues. CDR3 sequence: CASSLVLLGYGYTF. CDR3 DNA sequence: TGTGCCAGCAGCTTGGTACTACTCGGCTATGGCTACACCTTC.

In this sample, this clonotype turned up a few times. This may be a read error: a much more frequent sequence differs by one nucleotide. The chain combines TRBV20-1 with TRBJ2-7; D gene ambiguous. The CDR3 length is 14 residues. V was clipped by 1 base and J by 0 bases, with 10 bases between them. Germline loops: CDR1 DFQATT, CDR2 SNEGSKA (reference sequence). The CDR3 sequence is CSARVGTSSYEQYF. As DNA, the CDR3 is TGCAGTGCTAGAGTCGGAACCAGCTCCTACGAGCAGTACTTC.

V is TRBV7-6 and J is TRBJ2-5; D remains unclear. Germline V lookup: CDR1 SGHVS, CDR2 FNYEAQ. V shed 6 bases and J shed 5 bases, with 16 bases lying between them. The CDR3 loop spans 14 amino acids. The CDR3 loop is CASSYLLTGETQYF. CDR3 bases: TGTGCCAGCAGTTACCTGTTAACCGGGGAGACCCAGTACTTC.

Note on this clonotype: A read error may account for a junction end that differs from germline. The genes are TRBV12-3 or TRBV12-4 and TRBJ1-5; D gene ambiguous. The CDR3 has 13 amino acids. CDR3 DNA sequence: TGTGCCAGCAGTTTATGGGGTAATCAGCCCCAGCGTTTT. Protein: CASSLWGNQPQRF.

The chain joins TRBV7-3 to TRBJ2-2; 8 bases align to TRBD1. The CDR3 has 15 residues. Germline trimming cut 8 bases from V and 4 bases from J; bases unmatched to any gene: 9. Looked up from germline, CDR1 is SGHTA and CDR2 is FQGTGA. As DNA, the CDR3 is TGTGCCAGCTCACGAGGACAGGGCGGCACCGGGGAGCTGTTTTTT. Translating it yields CASSRGQGGTGELFF.

The chain links TRBV7-9 to TRBJ2-7; 9 nucleotides line up with TRBD1. This CDR3 is 15 amino acids long. From germline, CDR1 is SEHNR and CDR2 FQNEAQ (reference sequence). J was trimmed by 7 bases and V by 5 bases; bases with no gene match: 12. The CDR3 DNA sequence: TGTGCCAGCAGCGGGGACAGGGACAACCCGTTTGAGCAGTACTTC. Amino acid sequence: CASSGDRDNPFEQYF.

This clonotype was counted at least ten times. This chain uses TRBV5-1 with TRBJ2-7; TRBD1 or TRBD2 may be the D gene (5 bases each). CDR3 size: 16 residues. Deletions cut 4 bases from V and 6 bases from J, with 23 bases between. Per the germline V gene, CDR1 is SGHRS and CDR2 is YFSETQ. CDR3 in DNA: TGCGCCAGCAGCCTAATTCCCGGGACCAACCAGCTCGAGCAGTACTTC. Translation gives CASSLIPGTNQLEQYF. The whole variable domain, filled in from reference TRBV5-1 and TRBJ2-7, reads KAGVTQTPRYLIKTRGQQVTLSCSPISGHRSVSWYQQTPGQGLQFLFEYFSETQRNKGNFPGRFSGRQFSNSRSEMNVSTLELGDSALYLCASSLIPGTNQLEQYFGPGTRLTVT.